The TCR beta chain under discussion was sequenced for a study of T cell responses to AZD1222 COVID-19 vaccine. General study results and limits: The sample set comprised mostly white British donors with more females, and clonal diversity was possibly underestimated.

Here immunoSEQ multiplex PCR was the method, and the copy in TCRdb shows in-frame clones only, minus some. The sample has 100,000 to 150,000 clones, about nine tenths seen once; the top ten hold about 6%. The CDR3 loop spans 16 amino acids. V trimming: 1 base; J trimming: 2 bases; junction bases outside the gene matches: 5. Germline V lookup: CDR1 LNHDA, CDR2 SQIVND (reference sequence). Regarding this clone: Its target is not known.

The V call is TRBV19, the J call TRBJ2-3; 8 nucleotides align to TRBD2. This specimen was peripheral blood, taken on day 0 of AZD1222 vaccination. This TCR derives from an adult in good health. DNA for the CDR3: TGTGCCAGTAGTATAGGTGCGGGGGGCCTCACAGATACGCAGTATTTT. It translates to CASSIGAGGLTDTQYF. Based on the CDR3 plus reference TRBV19 and TRBJ2-3, the full variable domain is DGGITQSPKYLFRKEGQNVTLSCEQNLNHDAMYWYRQDPGQGLRLIYYSQIVNDFQKGDIAEGYSVSREKKESFPLTVTSAQKNPTAFYLCASSIGAGGLTDTQYFGPGTRLTVL.